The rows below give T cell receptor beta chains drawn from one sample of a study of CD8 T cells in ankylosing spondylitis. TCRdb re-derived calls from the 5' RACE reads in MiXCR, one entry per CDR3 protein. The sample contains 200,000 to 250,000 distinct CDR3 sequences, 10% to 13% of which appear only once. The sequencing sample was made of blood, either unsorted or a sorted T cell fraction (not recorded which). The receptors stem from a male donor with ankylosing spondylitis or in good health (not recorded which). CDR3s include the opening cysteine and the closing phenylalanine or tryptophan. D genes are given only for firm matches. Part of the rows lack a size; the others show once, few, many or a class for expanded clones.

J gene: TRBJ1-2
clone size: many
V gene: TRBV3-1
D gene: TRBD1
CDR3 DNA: TGTGCCAGCAGCCAAGATCCCGGACAGGGGGCCGGCTACACCTTC
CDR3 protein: CASSQDPGQGAGYTF

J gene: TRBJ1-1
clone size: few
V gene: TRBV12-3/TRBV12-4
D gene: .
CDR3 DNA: TGTGCCAGCAGTTTAGACAACCTGAACACTGAAGCTTTCTTT
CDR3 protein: CASSLDNLNTEAFF

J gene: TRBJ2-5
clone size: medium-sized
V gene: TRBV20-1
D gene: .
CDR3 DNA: TGCAGTGCTAGGGTGGGGGCCACAGCCCGGGAGACCCAGTACTTC
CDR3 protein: CSARVGATARETQYF

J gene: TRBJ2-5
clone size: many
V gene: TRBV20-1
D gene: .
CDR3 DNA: TGCAGTGCTTTAACAGGGAATACGCAGACCCAGTACTTC
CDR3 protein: CSALTGNTQTQYF

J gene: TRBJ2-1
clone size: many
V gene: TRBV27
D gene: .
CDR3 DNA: TGTGCCAGCAGTTTATCAGCAGGGAATGAGCAGTTCTTC
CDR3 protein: CASSLSAGNEQFF

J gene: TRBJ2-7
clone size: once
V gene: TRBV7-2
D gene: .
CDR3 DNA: TGTGCCAGCGGCTTAGGGGCGTACGAGCAGTACTTC
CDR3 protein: CASGLGAYEQYF

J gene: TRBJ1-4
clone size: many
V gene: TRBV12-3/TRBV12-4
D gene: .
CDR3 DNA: TGTGCCAGCGGGGCTAATGAAAAACTGTTTTTT
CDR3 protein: CASGANEKLFF

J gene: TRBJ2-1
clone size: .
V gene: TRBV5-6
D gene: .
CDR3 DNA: TGTGCCAGCAGCTTGGTGAATGACAAGGTCAATGAGCAGTTCTTC
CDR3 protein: CASSLVNDKVNEQFF

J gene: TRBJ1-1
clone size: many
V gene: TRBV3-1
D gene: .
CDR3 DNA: TGTGCCAGCAGCCAAGGGCAGGGAGTGGGATCCACTGAAGCTTTCTTT
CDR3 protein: CASSQGQGVGSTEAFF

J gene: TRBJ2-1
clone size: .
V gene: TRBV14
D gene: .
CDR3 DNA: TGTGCCAGCAGCCAAGGCTGGGGCGGGAATGAGCAGTTCTTC
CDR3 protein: CASSQGWGGNEQFF

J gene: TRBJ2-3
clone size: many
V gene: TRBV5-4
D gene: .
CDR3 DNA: TGTGCCAGCAGCTTGGTGGGACTTCTCACAGATACGCAGTATTTT
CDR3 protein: CASSLVGLLTDTQYF

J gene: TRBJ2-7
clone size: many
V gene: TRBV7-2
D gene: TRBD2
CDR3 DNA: TGTGCCAGCAGCTTGGGACTAGCGTCCTACGAGCAGTACTTC
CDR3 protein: CASSLGLASYEQYF

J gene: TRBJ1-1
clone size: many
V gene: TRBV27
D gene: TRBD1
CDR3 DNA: TGTGCCAGCAGTTCCCAGGGGGCTGGTAACACTGAAGCTTTCTTT
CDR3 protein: CASSSQGAGNTEAFF

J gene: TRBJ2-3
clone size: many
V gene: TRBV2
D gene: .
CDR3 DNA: TGTGCCAGCAGTGAGCTGACACGAACCTTCACTAGCACAGATACGCAGTATTTT
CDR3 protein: CASSELTRTFTSTDTQYF

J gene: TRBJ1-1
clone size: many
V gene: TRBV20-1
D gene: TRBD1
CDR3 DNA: TGCAGTGCACCCGGGACAGGGGAGGGGTACACTGAAGCTTTCTTT
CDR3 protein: CSAPGTGEGYTEAFF

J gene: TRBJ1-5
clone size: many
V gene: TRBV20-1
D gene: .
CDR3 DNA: TGCAGTGCCCGGGCCGGGCCGAAAAATCAGCCCCAGCATTTT
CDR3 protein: CSARAGPKNQPQHF